A selection of T cell receptor beta chains follows, all from one sample in a study of blood T cells in healthy people across ages. One entry per CDR3 protein results from TCRdb running MiXCR on the 5' RACE reads. The data contain hundreds of thousands of distinct CDR3 sequences, over 20% of them singletons. The specimen was blood. These receptors were obtained from a man between 65 and 79 years old in good health. CDR3s include the opening cysteine and the closing phenylalanine or tryptophan. A D gene is named only where the DNA matches it firmly. Expanded clones are given a class, and other clones once, few, many or no size at all.

j_gene,abundance,d_gene,v_gene,CDR3nt,CDR3aa
TRBJ2-7,few,TRBD1,TRBV6-5,TGTGCCAGCAGGAGGACAGGGCCTCGATACGAGCAGTACTTC,CASRRTGPRYEQYF
TRBJ1-1,few,.,TRBV20-1,TGCAGTGCCAGACAGGCCGGGGGCACTGAAGCTTTCTTT,CSARQAGGTEAFF
TRBJ2-4,many,TRBD1,TRBV29-1,TGCAGCGTTTCCGGGACAGGGAACCAAAACATTCAGTACTTC,CSVSGTGNQNIQYF
TRBJ2-1,.,.,TRBV20-1,TGCAGTGCTAGAGACCGGGACATGCCCTACAATGAGCAGTTCTTC,CSARDRDMPYNEQFF
TRBJ2-1,.,.,TRBV5-1,TGCGCCAGCGGCTTGGAAGGGGGAAGGGGCAATGAGCAGTTCTTC,CASGLEGGRGNEQFF
TRBJ1-2,.,.,TRBV20-1,TGCAGTGCTAAGGAGTTAAACTATGGCTACACCTTC,CSAKELNYGYTF
TRBJ1-2,few,TRBD1,TRBV13,TGTGCCAGCAGCTTGGGACAGGGGGCACGTGGCTACACCTTC,CASSLGQGARGYTF
TRBJ2-3,.,TRBD2,TRBV7-9,TGTGCCAGCACCCTTAGCGGGACAGATACGCAGTATTTT,CASTLSGTDTQYF
TRBJ1-2,few,.,TRBV6-5,TGTGCCAGCATTAGTAGTTATGGCTACACCTTC,CASISSYGYTF
TRBJ2-1,.,TRBD2,TRBV3-1,TGTGCCAGCAGCCAAGATTGGCTAGCGGGGAACTACAATGAGCAGTTCTTC,CASSQDWLAGNYNEQFF
TRBJ2-5,.,.,TRBV7-3,TGTGCCAGCAGCCTCAGCCGGGAGCAGGAGACCCAGTACTTC,CASSLSREQETQYF
TRBJ2-1,.,.,TRBV6-1,TGTGCCAGCAGTGGCCGGGATCCGGGCTCCTACAATGAGCAGTTCTTC,CASSGRDPGSYNEQFF
TRBJ2-7,.,TRBD1,TRBV18,TGTGCCAGCTCGCCACCGGGACAGGGTCCGCGCTACGAGCAGTACTTC,CASSPPGQGPRYEQYF
TRBJ2-1,few,.,TRBV12-3/TRBV12-4,TGTGCCAGCAGTAGACTGACAGGTCTCTCCCTAGACAATGAGCAGCTCTTC,CASSRLTGLSLDNEQLF
TRBJ1-5,few,.,TRBV6-5,TGTGCCAGCAGGGAGGGGACCGATCAGCCCCAGCATTTT,CASREGTDQPQHF
TRBJ2-5,.,TRBD2,TRBV27,TGTGCCAGCAGCGAACTAGCGGGAGGGCGGGAGACCCAGTACTTC,CASSELAGGRETQYF
TRBJ2-5,.,TRBD1,TRBV5-1,TGCGCCAGCAGCTTTACAGGGGGTGGGGATGGAGAGACCCAGTACTTC,CASSFTGGGDGETQYF
TRBJ2-5,few,.,TRBV15,TGTGCCACCAGCAGGAGGGACCCGGGCTCCTACAATGAGCAGTCCTTC,CATSRRDPGSYNEQSF
TRBJ2-7,.,.,TRBV20-1,TGCAGTGCTAATGGGAGGGGGTCCTACGAGCAGTACTTC,CSANGRGSYEQYF
TRBJ2-1,few,TRBD2,TRBV2,TGTGCCAGCACCGGGACTAGCGGAGATGAGCAGTTCTTC,CASTGTSGDEQFF
TRBJ1-6,.,.,TRBV7-9,TGTGCCAGCAGCAGAACCGGGATCTTAAATAATTCACCCCTCCACTTT,CASSRTGILNNSPLHF
TRBJ2-1,.,TRBD2,TRBV6-2/TRBV6-3,TGTGCCAGCAGTCAGCGGGGCAATGAGCAGTTCTTC,CASSQRGNEQFF
TRBJ2-3,few,.,TRBV5-1,TGCGCCAGCAGCTTGGAGGGCCGACGCACAGGTACGCAGTATTTT,CASSLEGRRTGTQYF
TRBJ2-3,many,.,TRBV6-5,TGTGCCAGCAGTTACTCGGATTATGATACGCAGTATTTT,CASSYSDYDTQYF
TRBJ2-2,.,.,TRBV7-2,TGTGCCAGCATTCTTACGGGGATTACGGCCACCGGGGAGCTGTTTTTT,CASILTGITATGELFF
TRBJ2-7,.,.,TRBV20-1,TGCAGTGCTAGGGGGCAAGGCTCCTACGAGCAGTACTTC,CSARGQGSYEQYF
TRBJ2-1,.,.,TRBV6-2/TRBV6-3,TGTGCCAGCAGCACGCTCGGCGAGCAGTTCTTC,CASSTLGEQFF
TRBJ2-1,few,.,TRBV28,TGTGCCAGCAGTTTTAAGGGAGGCCACAATGAGCAGTTCTTC,CASSFKGGHNEQFF
TRBJ1-4,few,TRBD1,TRBV6-2/TRBV6-3,TGTGCCAGCAGTTTGGACAGGGCGGATGCTAATGAAAAACTGTTTTTT,CASSLDRADANEKLFF
TRBJ2-3,.,.,TRBV15,TGTGCCACCAGCACACAAAGCACAGATACGCAGTATTTT,CATSTQSTDTQYF
TRBJ2-3,few,TRBD1,TRBV12-3/TRBV12-4,TGTGCCAGCAGTTTCGGGGACAGAAGGACAGATACGCAGTATTTT,CASSFGDRRTDTQYF
TRBJ2-1,.,TRBD2,TRBV11-2,TGTGCCAGCAGCTCACAGGGACTAGCGGACAATGAGCAGTTCTTC,CASSSQGLADNEQFF
TRBJ2-7,few,.,TRBV21-1,TGTGCCAGCAGCCCCCCCCGGGACATATCCGCTAACGAGCAGTACTTC,CASSPPRDISANEQYF
TRBJ2-4,many,.,TRBV6-6,TGTGCCAGCAGTTCCGACGGCCTAGCCAAAAACATTCAGTACTTC,CASSSDGLAKNIQYF
TRBJ2-7,.,.,TRBV9,TGTGCCAGCAGCGTAGACACAGGGTTTACCTACGAGCAGTACTTC,CASSVDTGFTYEQYF
TRBJ1-1,.,.,TRBV4-1,TGCGCCAGCAGCCAAGAAAGGGAAGGGAACACTGAAGCTTTCTTT,CASSQEREGNTEAFF
TRBJ2-1,.,TRBD2,TRBV20-1,TGCAGTGGGTGGACTAGCGGAGACAATGAGCAGTTCTTC,CSGWTSGDNEQFF
TRBJ2-1,few,.,TRBV11-2,TGTGCCAGCAGCGGAAGGACGCGGGGTGAGCAGCTCTTC,CASSGRTRGEQLF
TRBJ2-1,few,.,TRBV5-1,TGCGCCAGCGCTATACAGGGCGTAACCTACAATGAGCAGTTCTTC,CASAIQGVTYNEQFF
TRBJ2-7,.,.,TRBV2,TGTGCCAGCAGTGTCAGTAACTACGAGCAGTACTTC,CASSVSNYEQYF